This is a list of T cell receptor beta chains from one sample in a study of vaccination effects on CD4 cells after COVID-19. Measured with immunoSEQ multiplex PCR; TCRdb has only the in-frame clones, and not every one. The sample records fewer than 40,000 clones, roughly two thirds being singletons. The antigens these receptors bind are not known. The sequencing here drew on CD4+ T cells from PBMCs cultured with HCoV-229E spike peptides, taken before COVID-19 vaccination. Receptor source: a human donor who received a COVID-19 vaccine. CDR3s include the opening cysteine and the closing phenylalanine or tryptophan. A D gene is named only where the DNA matches it firmly. Clone size, where shown, is once, few, many, or a class for clones that have expanded.

D,size,length,V,J,DNA,CDR3
-,few,14,TRBV7-8,TRBJ1-4,TGTGCCAGCAGCCCCGGAGGGTGGAGTGAAAAACTGTTTTTT,CASSPGGWSEKLFF
-,-,15,TRBV3-1/TRBV3-2,TRBJ1-3,TGTGCCAGCAGCCCATCGGCCCTGTCTGGAAACACCATATATTTT,CASSPSALSGNTIYF
-,-,15,TRBV5-1,TRBJ1-2,TGCGCCAGCAGCCCTGGATCCGCAGGGGCGGAGGGCTACACCTTC,CASSPGSAGAEGYTF
TRBD1,-,17,TRBV3-1/TRBV3-2,TRBJ2-2,TGTGCCAGCAGCCAAGGGGTAGGGACAGGGATCGCCGGGGAGCTGTTTTTT,CASSQGVGTGIAGELFF
-,-,15,TRBV6-5,TRBJ1-1,TGTGCCAGCAGGGGGGCCCCCTTGGGGAACACTGAAGCTTTCTTT,CASRGAPLGNTEAFF
TRBD2,few,15,TRBV5-4,TRBJ2-7,TGTGCCAGCAGCTTGGGCGGGAGGGCCCCCTCCGAGCAGTACTTC,CASSLGGRAPSEQYF
-,-,15,TRBV7-2,TRBJ2-7,TGTGCCAGCAGCCCGCAGGGTGGGGCGTCCTACGAGCAGTACTTC,CASSPQGGASYEQYF
-,few,13,TRBV3-1/TRBV3-2,TRBJ1-1,TGTGCCAGCACGACAGGCCCTTTTGCTGAAGCTTTCTTT,CASTTGPFAEAFF
TRBD1,-,14,TRBV19,TRBJ1-1,TGTGCCAGTAGCCCCGGACAGGGGAACACTGAAGCTTTCTTT,CASSPGQGNTEAFF
TRBD1,-,17,TRBV5-4,TRBJ1-3,TGTGCCAGCAGCTTGGGCGCAGGGGGCGTCCTTGGAAACACCATATATTTT,CASSLGAGGVLGNTIYF
-,few,14,TRBV2,TRBJ2-5,TGTGCCAGCAGTACACAGGGTGTGGGAGAGACCCAGTACTTC,CASSTQGVGETQYF
TRBD1,few,15,TRBV18,TRBJ1-2,TGTGCCAGCTCAGAAACCAGGGGGCTCTGGTATGGCTACACCTTC,CASSETRGLWYGYTF
TRBD1,-,14,TRBV27,TRBJ1-1,TGTGCCAGCCTAAGAGGAACAGGGGGGTTTGAAGCTTTCTTT,CASLRGTGGFEAFF
-,-,16,TRBV9,TRBJ1-6,TGTGCCAGCACCCGGGGGCAGTCCGGTTATAATTCACCCCTCCACTTT,CASTRGQSGYNSPLHF
TRBD1,-,16,TRBV6-2/TRBV6-3,TRBJ1-1,TGTGCCAGCAGTTACGCCCGGACAGGTGGGAACACTGAAGCTTTCTTT,CASSYARTGGNTEAFF
-,-,15,TRBV7-9,TRBJ2-5,TGTGCCAGCAGCCCCCAACCCGGGCTTTCGGAGACCCAGTACTTC,CASSPQPGLSETQYF
-,-,11,TRBV20-1,TRBJ2-5,TGCAGTGCTGGGCAGGGAGAGACCCAGTACTTC,CSAGQGETQYF
TRBD1,-,16,TRBV9,TRBJ2-5,TGTGCCAGCAGCGTAGGCGCGACAGGGCCCACAGAGACCCAGTACTTC,CASSVGATGPTETQYF
TRBD1,-,17,TRBV15,TRBJ1-5,TGTGCCACCAGCAGAGATTATTCTGGGACAGGGGATCAGCCCCAGCATTTT,CATSRDYSGTGDQPQHF
TRBD1,-,15,TRBV7-9,TRBJ1-3,TGTGCCAGCAGCATCACAGGGGTTGGAGGAAACACCATATATTTT,CASSITGVGGNTIYF
-,-,13,TRBV2,TRBJ1-2,TGTGCCAGCACCCCCCCTGGCATTTATGGCTACACCTTC,CASTPPGIYGYTF
-,-,15,TRBV7-2,TRBJ1-1,TGTGCCAGCCTTCTTGGACCGGGGTCGAACACTGAAGCTTTCTTT,CASLLGPGSNTEAFF
TRBD1,-,18,TRBV7-9,TRBJ1-6,TGTGCCAGCAGCCGACGGACAGGGGGCCCTCTCTATAATTCACCCCTCCACTTT,CASSRRTGGPLYNSPLHF
-,-,16,TRBV19,TRBJ2-5,TGTGCCAGTAGTCCCAGACACCGCCTGGCCAAAGTGGACCAGTACTTC,CASSPRHRLAKVDQYF
TRBD1,-,16,TRBV6-1,TRBJ2-1,TGTGCCAGCAGTGAAGCGGGAACAGGGGCCTACAATGAGCAGTTCTTC,CASSEAGTGAYNEQFF
-,-,14,TRBV19,TRBJ1-1,TGTGCCAGTAGTATACAGGGGAGGAACACTGAAGCTTTCTTT,CASSIQGRNTEAFF
-,-,15,TRBV6-5,TRBJ1-1,TGTGCCAGCAGTTACTCAGGAGGGAGGGGCACTGAAGCTTTCTTT,CASSYSGGRGTEAFF
-,-,12,TRBV28,TRBJ1-2,TGTGCCAGCAGTTTAGACAGATATGGCTACACCTTC,CASSLDRYGYTF
-,few,13,TRBV28,TRBJ1-2,TGTGCCAGCACCCTGAGGGGAAGGTATGGCTACACCTTC,CASTLRGRYGYTF
-,few,15,TRBV27,TRBJ2-7,TGTGCCAGCAGTTTAGTCGGGGCCCAAGGTTACGAGCAGTACTTC,CASSLVGAQGYEQYF
TRBD1,-,14,TRBV7-9,TRBJ1-5,TGTGCCAGCAGCGGACAGGGGGGGAATCAGCCCCAGCATTTT,CASSGQGGNQPQHF
-,few,18,TRBV7-9,TRBJ2-1,TGTGCCAGCAGCTTACTGGCCGGTTGGGGAGGCCCCTACAATGAGCAGTTCTTC,CASSLLAGWGGPYNEQFF
-,-,14,TRBV3-1/TRBV3-2,TRBJ1-1,TGTGCCAGCAGCCCGCAGGGATATAGCACTGAAGCTTTCTTT,CASSPQGYSTEAFF
TRBD2,-,14,TRBV11-2,TRBJ2-7,TGTGCCAGCAGCTGGTCACTAGCGAGCTCCGAGCAGTACTTC,CASSWSLASSEQYF
TRBD2,-,15,TRBV5-1,TRBJ2-7,TGCGCCAGCAGCTTAGCTTCAGCGGGAGTGAACGAGCAGTACTTC,CASSLASAGVNEQYF
-,few,12,TRBV9,TRBJ2-3,TGTGCCAGCAATTCGTTGTCAGATACGCAGTATTTT,CASNSLSDTQYF
-,once,13,TRBV12-5,TRBJ1-1,TGTGCTAGTGGTTTGGTGAGTTTTAGTGAAGCTTTCTTT,CASGLVSFSEAFF
TRBD1,-,15,TRBV28,TRBJ2-5,TGTGCCAGCAGTTTTGACAGGGGAATCCAAGAGACCCAGTACTTC,CASSFDRGIQETQYF
TRBD2,-,16,TRBV3-1/TRBV3-2,TRBJ2-1,TGTGCCAGCAGCCCGCGACTAGCGGGGTCGTTCAATGAGCAGTTCTTC,CASSPRLAGSFNEQFF
TRBD2,-,16,TRBV5-5,TRBJ2-1,TGTGCCAGCAGCCCCCCGAGGGTAGCGGGGGACAATGAGCAGTTCTTC,CASSPPRVAGDNEQFF
-,-,14,TRBV9,TRBJ2-7,TGTGCCAGCAGCGTAGGCCCGGGGTCCTACGAGCAGTACTTC,CASSVGPGSYEQYF
-,once,13,TRBV6-5,TRBJ1-2,TGTGCCAGCAGACCGACAGCTAACTATGGCTACACCTTC,CASRPTANYGYTF
-,-,11,TRBV15,TRBJ2-3,TGTGCCACCAGCGGAGAATTAACGCAGTATTTT,CATSGELTQYF
-,-,13,TRBV5-5,TRBJ1-2,TGTGCCAGCAGCGCCGGTATGGACTATGGCTACACCTTC,CASSAGMDYGYTF
TRBD2,-,15,TRBV7-2,TRBJ2-7,TGTGCCAGCAGCTTAGCAACGGGAGGGGCCTACGAGCAGTACTTC,CASSLATGGAYEQYF
TRBD1,once,15,TRBV18,TRBJ1-1,TGTGCCAGCTCACAGGGGGCCCGAGAGAACACTGAAGCTTTCTTT,CASSQGARENTEAFF
-,few,13,TRBV5-1,TRBJ2-3,TGCGCCAGCAGCTCCTCGTTAGCAGATACGCAGTATTTT,CASSSSLADTQYF
-,few,14,TRBV15,TRBJ1-5,TGTGCCACCAGCAGAGAAGCGGGCAATCAGCCCCAGCATTTT,CATSREAGNQPQHF
-,-,12,TRBV7-9,TRBJ2-7,TGTGCCAGCAGCTCACAGGGCGCGGAGCAGTACTTC,CASSSQGAEQYF
-,-,13,TRBV7-2,TRBJ1-2,TGTGCCAGCAGCTTAGACAGAAAAAATGGCTACACCTTC,CASSLDRKNGYTF
-,few,13,TRBV27,TRBJ1-2,TGTGCCAGCAGCCCGCGACCTAACTATGGCTACACCTTC,CASSPRPNYGYTF
TRBD1,-,15,TRBV28,TRBJ1-3,TGTGCCAGCAGTTTGAGGACAGGGACAGGAAACACCATATATTTT,CASSLRTGTGNTIYF
TRBD1,-,13,TRBV19,TRBJ1-2,TGTGCCAGTAGCCTGACAGGGTTTAATGGCTACACCTTC,CASSLTGFNGYTF
TRBD1,few,15,TRBV3-1/TRBV3-2,TRBJ2-1,TGTGCCAGCAGCCGACGGGACAGGGCTTTCAATGAGCAGTTCTTC,CASSRRDRAFNEQFF
TRBD2,-,18,TRBV7-9,TRBJ2-2,TGTGCCAGCAGCCCCCGATTCGCTAGCGGGGGGTTTGCCGGGGAGCTGTTTTTT,CASSPRFASGGFAGELFF
-,-,15,TRBV7-2,TRBJ2-2,TGTGCCAGCAGTCTTACTAGGGGGTACACCGGGGAGCTGTTTTTT,CASSLTRGYTGELFF